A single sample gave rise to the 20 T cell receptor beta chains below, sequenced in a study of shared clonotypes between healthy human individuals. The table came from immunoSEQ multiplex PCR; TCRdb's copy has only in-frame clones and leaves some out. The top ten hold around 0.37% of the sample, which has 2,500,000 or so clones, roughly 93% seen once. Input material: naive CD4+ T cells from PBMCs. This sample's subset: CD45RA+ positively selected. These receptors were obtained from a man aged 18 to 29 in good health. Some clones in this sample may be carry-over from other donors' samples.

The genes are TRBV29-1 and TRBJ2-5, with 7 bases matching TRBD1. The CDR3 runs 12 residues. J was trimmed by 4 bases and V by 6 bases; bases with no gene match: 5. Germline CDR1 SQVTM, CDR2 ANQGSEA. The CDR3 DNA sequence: TGCAGCGTCACAGGGGTTGGAGAGACCCAGTACTTC. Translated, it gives CSVTGVGETQYF.

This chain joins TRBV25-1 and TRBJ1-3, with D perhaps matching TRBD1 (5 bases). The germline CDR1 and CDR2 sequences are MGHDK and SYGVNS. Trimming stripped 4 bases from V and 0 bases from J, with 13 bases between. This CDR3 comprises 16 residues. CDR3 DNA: TGTGCCAGCAGTGCCCTGCAGGGTCGCTCTGGAAACACCATATATTTT. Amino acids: CASSALQGRSGNTIYF.

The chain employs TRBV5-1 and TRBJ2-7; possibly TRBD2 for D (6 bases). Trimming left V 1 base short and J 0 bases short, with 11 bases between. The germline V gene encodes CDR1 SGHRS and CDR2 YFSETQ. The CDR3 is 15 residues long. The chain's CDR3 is CASSLLLGGSYEQYF. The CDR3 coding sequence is TGCGCCAGCAGCTTGTTACTGGGGGGCTCCTACGAGCAGTACTTC.

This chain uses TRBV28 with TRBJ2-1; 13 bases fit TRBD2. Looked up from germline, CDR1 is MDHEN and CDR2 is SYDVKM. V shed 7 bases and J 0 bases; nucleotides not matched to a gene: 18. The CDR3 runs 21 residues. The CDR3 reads CASTLFGTSGIYTYSYNEQFF. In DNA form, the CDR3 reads TGTGCCAGCACCCTGTTTGGGACTAGCGGGATATATACCTACTCCTACAATGAGCAGTTCTTC.

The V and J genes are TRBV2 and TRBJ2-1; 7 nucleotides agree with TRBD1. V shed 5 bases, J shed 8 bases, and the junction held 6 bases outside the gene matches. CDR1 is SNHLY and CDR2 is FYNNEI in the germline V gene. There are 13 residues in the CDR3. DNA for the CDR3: TGTGCCAGCAGTACAAACAGGGGCCATGAGCAGTTCTTC. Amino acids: CASSTNRGHEQFF.

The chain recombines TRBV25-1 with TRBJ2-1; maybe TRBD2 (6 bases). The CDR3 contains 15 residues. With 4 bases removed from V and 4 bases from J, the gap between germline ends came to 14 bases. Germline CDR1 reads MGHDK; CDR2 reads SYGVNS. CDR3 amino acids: CASSGGDFEYNEQFF. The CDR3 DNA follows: TGTGCCAGCAGTGGTGGGGACTTCGAATACAATGAGCAGTTCTTC.

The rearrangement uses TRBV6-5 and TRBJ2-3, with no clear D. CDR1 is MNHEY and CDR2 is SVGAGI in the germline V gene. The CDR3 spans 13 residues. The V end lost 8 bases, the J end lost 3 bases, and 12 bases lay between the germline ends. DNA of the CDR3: TGTGCCAGCCGGGTCCAGGCGACAGATACGCAGTATTTT. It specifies CASRVQATDTQYF.

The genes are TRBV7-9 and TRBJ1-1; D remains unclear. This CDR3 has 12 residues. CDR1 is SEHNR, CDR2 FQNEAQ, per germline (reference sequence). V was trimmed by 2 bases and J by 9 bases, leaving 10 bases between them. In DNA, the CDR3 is TGTGCCAGCAGCTTAACGGAAGTTCAAGCTTTCTTT. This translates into CASSLTEVQAFF.

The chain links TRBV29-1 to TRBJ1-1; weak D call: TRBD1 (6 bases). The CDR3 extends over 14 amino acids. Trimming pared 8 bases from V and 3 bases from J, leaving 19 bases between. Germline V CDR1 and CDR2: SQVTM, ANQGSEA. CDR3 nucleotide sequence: TGCAGCCCACCCGGGTGCCAGGGGCACACTGAAGCTTTCTTT. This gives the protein CSPPGCQGHTEAFF.

The CDR3 DNA sequence: TGTGCCAGCCGAGGGACAGGTGGGGAAAAACTGTTTTTT. Translated: CASRGTGGEKLFF. The chain couples TRBV6-1 to TRBJ1-4; 8 bases are a match to TRBD1. The length of the CDR3 is 13 residues. Germline lookup yields CDR1 MNHNS and CDR2 SASEGT. Losses at the gene ends were 8 bases for V and 8 bases for J; bases not matched to a gene: 7.

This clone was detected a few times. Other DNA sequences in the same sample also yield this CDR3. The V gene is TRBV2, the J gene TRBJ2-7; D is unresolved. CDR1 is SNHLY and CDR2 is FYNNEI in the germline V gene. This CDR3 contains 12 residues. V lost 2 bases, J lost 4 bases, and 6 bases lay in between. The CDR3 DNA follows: TGTGCCAGCAGTGAAACTGGGTACGAGCAGTACTTC. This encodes CASSETGYEQYF.

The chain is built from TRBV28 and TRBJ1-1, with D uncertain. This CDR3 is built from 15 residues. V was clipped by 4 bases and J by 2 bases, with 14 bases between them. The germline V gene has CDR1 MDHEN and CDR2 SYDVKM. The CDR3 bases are TGTGCCAGCAGTTCCGAGGACGGAAAAAACACTGAAGCTTTCTTT. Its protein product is CASSSEDGKNTEAFF.

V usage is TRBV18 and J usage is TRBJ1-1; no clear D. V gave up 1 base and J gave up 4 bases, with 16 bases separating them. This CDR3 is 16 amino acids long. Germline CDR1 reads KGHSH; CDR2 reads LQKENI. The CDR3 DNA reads TGTGCCAGCTCACCACAGGTGCGGAGGGTGGGCACTGAAGCTTTCTTT. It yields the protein CASSPQVRRVGTEAFF.

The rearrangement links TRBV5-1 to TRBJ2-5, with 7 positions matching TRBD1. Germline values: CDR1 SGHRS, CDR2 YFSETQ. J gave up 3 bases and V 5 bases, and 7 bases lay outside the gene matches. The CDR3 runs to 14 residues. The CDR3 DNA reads TGCGCCAGCAGTCCTCCCGGGACAGAAGAGACCCAGTACTTC. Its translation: CASSPPGTEETQYF.

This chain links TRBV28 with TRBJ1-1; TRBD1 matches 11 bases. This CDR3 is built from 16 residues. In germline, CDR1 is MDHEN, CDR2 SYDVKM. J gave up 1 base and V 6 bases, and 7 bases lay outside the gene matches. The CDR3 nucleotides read TGTGCCAGCAGCGCGGACAGGGGGCTCTGGAACACTGAAGCTTTCTTT. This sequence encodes CASSADRGLWNTEAFF.

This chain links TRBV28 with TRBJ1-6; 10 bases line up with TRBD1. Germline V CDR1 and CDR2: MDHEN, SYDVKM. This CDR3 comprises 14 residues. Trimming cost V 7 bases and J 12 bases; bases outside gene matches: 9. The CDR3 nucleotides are TGTGCCAGCACTCGCCCGGGACAGGGGCTACCCCTCCACTTT. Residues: CASTRPGQGLPLHF.

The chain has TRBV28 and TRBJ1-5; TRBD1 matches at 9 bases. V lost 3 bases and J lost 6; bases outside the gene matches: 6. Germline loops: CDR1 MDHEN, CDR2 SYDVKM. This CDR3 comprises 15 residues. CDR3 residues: CASSFRDRAGQPQHF. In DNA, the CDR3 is TGTGCCAGCAGTTTCCGGGACAGGGCGGGTCAGCCCCAGCATTTT.

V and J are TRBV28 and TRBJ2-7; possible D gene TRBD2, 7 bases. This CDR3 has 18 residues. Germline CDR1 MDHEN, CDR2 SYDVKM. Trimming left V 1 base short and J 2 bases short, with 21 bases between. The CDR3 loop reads CASSLFFYRGAPPYEQYF. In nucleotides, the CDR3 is TGTGCCAGCAGTTTATTCTTTTATCGGGGGGCACCGCCCTACGAGCAGTACTTC.

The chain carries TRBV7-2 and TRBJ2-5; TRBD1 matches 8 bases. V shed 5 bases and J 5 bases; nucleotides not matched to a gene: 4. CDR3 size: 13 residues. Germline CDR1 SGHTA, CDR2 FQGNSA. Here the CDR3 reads CASSRGQGETQYF. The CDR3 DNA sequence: TGTGCCAGCAGCAGAGGACAGGGTGAGACCCAGTACTTC. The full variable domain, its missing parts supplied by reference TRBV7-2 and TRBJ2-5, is GAGVSQSPSNKVTEKGKDVELRCDPISGHTALYWYRQSLGQGLEFLIYFQGNSAPDKSGLPSDRFSAERTGGSVSTLTIQRTQQEDSAVYLCASSRGQGETQYFGPGTRLLVL.

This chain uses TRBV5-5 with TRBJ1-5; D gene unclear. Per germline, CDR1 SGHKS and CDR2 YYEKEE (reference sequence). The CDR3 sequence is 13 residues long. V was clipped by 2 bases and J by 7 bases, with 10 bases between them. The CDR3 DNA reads TGTGCCAGCAGCTTTGGTCGCGAGCAGCCCCAGCATTTT. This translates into CASSFGREQPQHF.